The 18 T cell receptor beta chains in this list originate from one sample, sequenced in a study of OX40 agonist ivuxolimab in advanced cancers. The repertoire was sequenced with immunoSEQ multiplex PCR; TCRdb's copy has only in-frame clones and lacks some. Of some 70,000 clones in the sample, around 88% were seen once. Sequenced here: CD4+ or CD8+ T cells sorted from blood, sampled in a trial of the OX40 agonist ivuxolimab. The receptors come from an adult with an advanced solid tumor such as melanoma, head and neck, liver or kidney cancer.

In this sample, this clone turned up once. The CDR3 loop reads CASSLALADNEQFF. In DNA form, the CDR3 reads TGTGCCAGCAGCTTAGCACTAGCCGACAATGAGCAGTTCTTC. This rearrangement joins TRBV11-2 to TRBJ2-1; D is perhaps TRBD2 (6 bases). Looked up from germline, CDR1 is SGHAT and CDR2 is FQNNGV. The CDR3 runs to 14 residues. V was cut by 1 base and J by 5 bases, with 9 bases left in between.

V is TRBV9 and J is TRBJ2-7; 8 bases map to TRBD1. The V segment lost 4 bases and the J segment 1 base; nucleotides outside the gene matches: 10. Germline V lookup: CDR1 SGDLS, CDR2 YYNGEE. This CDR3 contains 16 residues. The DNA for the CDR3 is TGTGCCAGCAGCCCTCGACAGGGGAAGATTTCCTACGAGCAGTACTTC. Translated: CASSPRQGKISYEQYF.

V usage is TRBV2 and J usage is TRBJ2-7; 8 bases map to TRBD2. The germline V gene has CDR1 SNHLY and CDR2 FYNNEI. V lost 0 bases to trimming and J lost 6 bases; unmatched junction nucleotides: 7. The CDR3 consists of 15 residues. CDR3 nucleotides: TGTGCCAGCAGTGAAGCGCGGCCAGCGGGAGCCGAGCAGTACTTC. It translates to CASSEARPAGAEQYF.

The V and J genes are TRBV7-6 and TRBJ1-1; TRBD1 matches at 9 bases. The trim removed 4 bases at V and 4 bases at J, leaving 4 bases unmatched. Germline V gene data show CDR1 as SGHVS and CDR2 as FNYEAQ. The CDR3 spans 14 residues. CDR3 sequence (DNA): TGTGCCAGCAGCTCCGGACAGGGGATCACTGAAGCTTTCTTT. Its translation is CASSSGQGITEAFF. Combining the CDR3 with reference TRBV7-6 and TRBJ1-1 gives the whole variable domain GAGVSQSPRYKVTKRGQDVALRCDPISGHVSLYWYRQALGQGPEFLTYFNYEAQQDKSGLPNDRFSAERPEGSISTLTIQRTEQRDSAMYRCASSSGQGITEAFFGQGTRLTVV.

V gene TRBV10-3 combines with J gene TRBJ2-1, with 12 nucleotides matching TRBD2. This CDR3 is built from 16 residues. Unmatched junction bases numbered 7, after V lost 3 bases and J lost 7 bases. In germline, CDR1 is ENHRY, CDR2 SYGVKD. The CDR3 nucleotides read TGTGCCATCAGTGACCCGACTAGCGGGAGACCTAATGAGCAGTTCTTC. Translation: CAISDPTSGRPNEQFF.

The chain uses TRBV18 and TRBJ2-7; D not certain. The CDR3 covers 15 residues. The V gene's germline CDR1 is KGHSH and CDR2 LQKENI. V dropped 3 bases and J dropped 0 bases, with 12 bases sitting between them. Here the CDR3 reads CASSPQQASSYEQYF. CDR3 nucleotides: TGTGCCAGCTCACCCCAGCAGGCTAGCTCCTACGAGCAGTACTTC.

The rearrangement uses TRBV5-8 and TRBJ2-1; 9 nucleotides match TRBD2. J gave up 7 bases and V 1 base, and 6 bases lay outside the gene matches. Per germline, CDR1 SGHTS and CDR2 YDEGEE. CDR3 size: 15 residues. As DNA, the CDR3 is TGTGCCAGCAGCTTGTATGCGGGAGGGAGGAATGAGCAGTTCTTC. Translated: CASSLYAGGRNEQFF.

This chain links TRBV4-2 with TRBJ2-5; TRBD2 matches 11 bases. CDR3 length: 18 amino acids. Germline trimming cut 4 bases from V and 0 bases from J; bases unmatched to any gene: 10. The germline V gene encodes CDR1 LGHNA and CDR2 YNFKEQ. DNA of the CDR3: TGTGCCAGCAGCCTTAACCCCGGGACTAGCGGACACCAAGAGACCCAGTACTTC. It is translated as CASSLNPGTSGHQETQYF.

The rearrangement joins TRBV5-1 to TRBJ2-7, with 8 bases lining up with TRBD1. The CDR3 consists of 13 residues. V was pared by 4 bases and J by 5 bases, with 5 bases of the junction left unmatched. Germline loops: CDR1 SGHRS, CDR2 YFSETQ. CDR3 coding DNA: TGCGCCAGCAGCATGGACAGGGAGAACGAGCAGTACTTC. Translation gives CASSMDRENEQYF.

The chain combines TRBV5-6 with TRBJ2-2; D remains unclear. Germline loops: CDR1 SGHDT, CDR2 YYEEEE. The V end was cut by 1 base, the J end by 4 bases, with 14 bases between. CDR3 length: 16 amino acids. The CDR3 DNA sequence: TGTGCCAGCAGCTTGATCGGCCAGGAACTCACCGGGGAGCTGTTTTTT. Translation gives CASSLIGQELTGELFF.

This chain's CDR3 is CASSPIGDKSYEQYF. In DNA form, the CDR3 reads TGTGCCAGCAGCCCCATTGGGGACAAGTCCTACGAGCAGTACTTC. The chain combines TRBV7-3 with TRBJ2-7, with D possibly being TRBD1 (6 bases). The CDR3 covers 15 residues. From germline, CDR1 is SGHTA and CDR2 FQGTGA. Between the trimmed V and J ends, which lost 5 bases and 1 base, there was a span of 15 bases.

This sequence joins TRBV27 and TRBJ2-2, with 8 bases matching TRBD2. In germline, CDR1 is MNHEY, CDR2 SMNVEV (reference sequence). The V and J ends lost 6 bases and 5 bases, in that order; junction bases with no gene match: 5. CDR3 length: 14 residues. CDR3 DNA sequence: TGTGCCAGCAGCCGACTAGCGTGGACCGGGGAGCTGTTTTTT. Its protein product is CASSRLAWTGELFF.

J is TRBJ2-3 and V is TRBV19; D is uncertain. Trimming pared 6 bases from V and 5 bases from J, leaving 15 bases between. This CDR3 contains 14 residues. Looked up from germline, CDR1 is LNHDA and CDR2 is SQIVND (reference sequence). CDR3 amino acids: CASSQIFMVDTQYF. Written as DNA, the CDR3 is TGTGCCAGTAGCCAAATCTTCATGGTAGATACGCAGTATTTT.

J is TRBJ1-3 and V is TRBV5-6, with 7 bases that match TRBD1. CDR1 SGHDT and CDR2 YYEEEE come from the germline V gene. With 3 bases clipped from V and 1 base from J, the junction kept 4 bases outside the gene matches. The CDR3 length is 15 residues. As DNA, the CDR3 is TGTGCCAGCAGCTCCTTACAGGGGTCTGGAAACACCATATATTTT. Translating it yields CASSSLQGSGNTIYF.

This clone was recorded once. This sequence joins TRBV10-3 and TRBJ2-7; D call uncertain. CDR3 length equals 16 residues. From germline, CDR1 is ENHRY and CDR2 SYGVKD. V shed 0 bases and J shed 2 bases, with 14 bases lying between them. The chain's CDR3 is CAISESEIGQTYEQYF. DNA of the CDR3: TGTGCCATCAGTGAGTCGGAAATAGGGCAAACCTACGAGCAGTACTTC.

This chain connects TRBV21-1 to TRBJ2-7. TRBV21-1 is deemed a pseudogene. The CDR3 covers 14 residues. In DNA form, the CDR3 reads TGTGCCAGCAGCAAAGCGGAAGGGGGGTACGAGCAGTACTTC. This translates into CASSKAEGGYEQYF.

CDR3 sequence (DNA): TGTGCCAGCAGCGTAGGTCCGGGGAAAGGAGAGACCCAGTACTTC. It encodes CASSVGPGKGETQYF. This sequence joins TRBV9 and TRBJ2-5; a possible D gene is TRBD2 (5 bases). This CDR3 is 15 amino acids long. Trimming cost V 0 bases and J 4 bases, with 13 bases left between them. Per germline, CDR1 SGDLS and CDR2 YYNGEE. Filled out from reference TRBV9 and TRBJ2-5, the complete variable domain reads DSGVTQTPKHLITATGQRVTLRCSPRSGDLSVYWYQQSLDQGLQFLIQYYNGEERAKGNILERFSAQQFPDLHSELNLSSLELGDSALYFCASSVGPGKGETQYFGPGTRLLVL.

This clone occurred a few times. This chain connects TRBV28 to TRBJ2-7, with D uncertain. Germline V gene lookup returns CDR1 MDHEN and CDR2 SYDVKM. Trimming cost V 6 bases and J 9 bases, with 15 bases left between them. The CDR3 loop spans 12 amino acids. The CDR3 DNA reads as TGTGCCAGCAGCCCGGCGGAACTCCGGCAGTACTTC. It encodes CASSPAELRQYF. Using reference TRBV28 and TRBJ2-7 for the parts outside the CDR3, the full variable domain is DVKVTQSSRYLVKRTGEKVFLECVQDMDHENMFWYRQDPGLGLRLIYFSYDVKMKEKGDIPEGYSVSREKKERFSLILESASTNQTSMYLCASSPAELRQYFGPGTRLTVT.